Listed here are 14 T cell receptor beta chains from one sample, sequenced in a study of T cell responses to AZD1222 COVID-19 vaccine. Assay: immunoSEQ multiplex PCR; the TCRdb copy retains only in-frame clones and omits some. Found here are some 100,000 clones, about 83% of them singletons; the top ten hold about 3%. The material sequenced was peripheral blood, taken on day 0 of AZD1222 vaccination. Every receptor here comes from an adult in good health.

The V and J genes are TRBV19 and TRBJ2-7, with 11 bases that match TRBD2. The CDR3 has 15 amino acids. Losses at the gene ends were 6 bases for V and 1 base for J; bases not matched to a gene: 5. Germline CDR1 reads LNHDA; CDR2 reads SQIVND (reference sequence). The CDR3 here is CASRTVAGGSYEQYF. CDR3 coding DNA: TGTGCCAGTAGGACTGTAGCGGGGGGGTCCTACGAGCAGTACTTC.

The CDR3 DNA reads TGTGCCAGTAGTTTACAGGGGGCATGGGACACTGAAGCTTTCTTT. Translation gives CASSLQGAWDTEAFF. The genes are TRBV19 and TRBJ1-1, with TRBD1 identical over 9 bases. Germline lookup yields CDR1 LNHDA and CDR2 SQIVND (reference sequence). J gave up 3 bases and V 5 bases, and 7 bases lay outside the gene matches. The CDR3 length is 15 residues.

The chain is built from TRBV3-1 (or the pseudogene TRBV3-2) and TRBJ2-1; TRBD2 matches at 11 bases. Germline CDR1 reads LGHDT; CDR2 reads YNNKEL (reference sequence). V shed 4 bases and J 8 bases; nucleotides not matched to a gene: 4. CDR3 length equals 14 residues. CDR3 amino acids: CASSRGLAGDEQFF. For the CDR3, the DNA is TGTGCCAGCAGCCGTGGACTAGCGGGCGATGAGCAGTTCTTC.

V usage is TRBV2 and J usage is TRBJ1-3, with D hard to call. This CDR3 contains 15 residues. Trimming left V 10 bases short and J 0 bases short, with 16 bases between. CDR1 and CDR2 from the germline V gene are SNHLY and FYNNEI. DNA of the CDR3: TGTGCCACCTTTAAAGACCGGAGCTCTGGAAACACCATATATTTT. As protein: CATFKDRSSGNTIYF.

The chain couples TRBV3-1 (or the pseudogene TRBV3-2) to TRBJ2-7; TRBD2 matches at 10 bases. Germline trimming cut 3 bases from V and 5 bases from J; bases unmatched to any gene: 7. Germline V gene data show CDR1 as LGHDT and CDR2 as YNNKEL (reference sequence). CDR3 length: 15 amino acids. CDR3 nucleotides: TGTGCCAGCAGCCACCCAGCGGGGGGGTGGGACGAGCAGTACTTC. Amino acid sequence: CASSHPAGGWDEQYF.

The chain employs TRBV9 and TRBJ1-6; TRBD1 matches at 8 bases. Losses at the gene ends were 4 bases for V and 7 bases for J; bases not matched to a gene: 7. The CDR3 sequence is 15 residues long. Germline-derived CDR1 and CDR2 are SGDLS and YYNGEE. CDR3 in amino acids: CASSFSQGVNSPLHF. In DNA form, the CDR3 reads TGTGCCAGCAGCTTCTCACAGGGGGTGAATTCACCCCTCCACTTT.

The J gene is TRBJ1-3, the V gene TRBV11-2; D gene unclear. CDR1 is SGHAT, CDR2 FQNNGV, per germline. The CDR3 has 16 residues. V gave up 2 bases and J gave up 0 bases, with 11 bases separating them. For the CDR3, the DNA is TGTGCCAGCAGCTTAAGGCAGGTCAGCTCTGGAAACACCATATATTTT. It specifies CASSLRQVSSGNTIYF.

The V call is TRBV5-1, the J call TRBJ1-1; TRBD1 is a possible D gene (5 bases). CDR1 and CDR2 (germline): SGHRS, YFSETQ. Trimming removed 0 bases from V and 1 base from J, with 10 bases in between. The CDR3 sequence is 15 residues long. The CDR3 here is CASSLEGQGNTEAFF. As DNA, the CDR3 is TGCGCCAGCAGCTTGGAGGGCCAGGGGAACACTGAAGCTTTCTTT.

As concerns this clone: An end of the junction differs from the germline gene, which may be a read error. V is TRBV6-5 and J is TRBJ2-1; 7 bases are shared with TRBD1. The CDR3 length is 14 residues. CDR1 is MNHEY, CDR2 SVGAGI, per germline. CDR3 sequence reads: CASRDRSSCNEQFF. The CDR3, as DNA: TGTGCCAGCAGGGACAGGAGCTCCTGCAATGAGCAGTTCTTC.

The chain has TRBV3-1 (or the pseudogene TRBV3-2) and TRBJ1-1, with D uncertain. The CDR3 loop spans 14 amino acids. Germline V gene sequence: CDR1 LGHDT, CDR2 YNNKEL (reference sequence). V gave up 0 bases and J gave up 1 base, with 6 bases separating them. CDR3 residues: CASSQEFGNTEAFF. CDR3 coding DNA: TGTGCCAGCAGCCAAGAGTTTGGGAACACTGAAGCTTTCTTT.

The V and J genes are TRBV7-2 and TRBJ2-3; 16 positions match TRBD2. V lost 4 bases, J lost 6 bases, and 7 bases stayed unmatched. The CDR3 runs to 17 residues. Per the germline V gene, CDR1 is SGHTA and CDR2 is FQGNSA. As DNA, the CDR3 is TGTGCCAGCAGCTATCCGGGACTAGCGGGGGGGTACGATACGCAGTATTTT. Protein product: CASSYPGLAGGYDTQYF.

The chain links TRBV6-2 or TRBV6-3 to TRBJ1-5, with D perhaps matching TRBD1 (5 bases). The CDR3 extends over 16 amino acids. V was shortened by 2 bases and J by 5 bases, with 16 bases between the two germline ends. CDR1 is MNHEY and CDR2 is SVGEGT in the germline V gene. DNA for the CDR3: TGTGCCAGCAGTTACAAGACCGGCAGGGTTGATCAGCCCCAGCATTTT. It is translated as CASSYKTGRVDQPQHF.

The chain recombines TRBV29-1 with TRBJ1-4; a weak D match, TRBD1 (6 bases). V was cut by 4 bases and J by 3 bases, with 9 bases left in between. CDR1 and CDR2 (germline): SQVTM, ANQGSEA. The CDR3 is 13 amino acids. The CDR3 region is CSVGAGANEKLFF. The CDR3 DNA reads as TGCAGCGTTGGGGCAGGGGCTAATGAAAAACTGTTTTTT.

The J gene is TRBJ1-4, the V gene TRBV7-2; 9 nucleotides agree with TRBD1. This CDR3 spans 14 amino acids. Unmatched junction bases numbered 8, after V lost 5 bases and J lost 10 bases. CDR1 is SGHTA and CDR2 is FQGNSA in the germline V gene. For the CDR3, the DNA is TGTGCCAGCAGCCAAAGACAGGGGGGAATAAAACTGTTTTTT. Protein product: CASSQRQGGIKLFF.